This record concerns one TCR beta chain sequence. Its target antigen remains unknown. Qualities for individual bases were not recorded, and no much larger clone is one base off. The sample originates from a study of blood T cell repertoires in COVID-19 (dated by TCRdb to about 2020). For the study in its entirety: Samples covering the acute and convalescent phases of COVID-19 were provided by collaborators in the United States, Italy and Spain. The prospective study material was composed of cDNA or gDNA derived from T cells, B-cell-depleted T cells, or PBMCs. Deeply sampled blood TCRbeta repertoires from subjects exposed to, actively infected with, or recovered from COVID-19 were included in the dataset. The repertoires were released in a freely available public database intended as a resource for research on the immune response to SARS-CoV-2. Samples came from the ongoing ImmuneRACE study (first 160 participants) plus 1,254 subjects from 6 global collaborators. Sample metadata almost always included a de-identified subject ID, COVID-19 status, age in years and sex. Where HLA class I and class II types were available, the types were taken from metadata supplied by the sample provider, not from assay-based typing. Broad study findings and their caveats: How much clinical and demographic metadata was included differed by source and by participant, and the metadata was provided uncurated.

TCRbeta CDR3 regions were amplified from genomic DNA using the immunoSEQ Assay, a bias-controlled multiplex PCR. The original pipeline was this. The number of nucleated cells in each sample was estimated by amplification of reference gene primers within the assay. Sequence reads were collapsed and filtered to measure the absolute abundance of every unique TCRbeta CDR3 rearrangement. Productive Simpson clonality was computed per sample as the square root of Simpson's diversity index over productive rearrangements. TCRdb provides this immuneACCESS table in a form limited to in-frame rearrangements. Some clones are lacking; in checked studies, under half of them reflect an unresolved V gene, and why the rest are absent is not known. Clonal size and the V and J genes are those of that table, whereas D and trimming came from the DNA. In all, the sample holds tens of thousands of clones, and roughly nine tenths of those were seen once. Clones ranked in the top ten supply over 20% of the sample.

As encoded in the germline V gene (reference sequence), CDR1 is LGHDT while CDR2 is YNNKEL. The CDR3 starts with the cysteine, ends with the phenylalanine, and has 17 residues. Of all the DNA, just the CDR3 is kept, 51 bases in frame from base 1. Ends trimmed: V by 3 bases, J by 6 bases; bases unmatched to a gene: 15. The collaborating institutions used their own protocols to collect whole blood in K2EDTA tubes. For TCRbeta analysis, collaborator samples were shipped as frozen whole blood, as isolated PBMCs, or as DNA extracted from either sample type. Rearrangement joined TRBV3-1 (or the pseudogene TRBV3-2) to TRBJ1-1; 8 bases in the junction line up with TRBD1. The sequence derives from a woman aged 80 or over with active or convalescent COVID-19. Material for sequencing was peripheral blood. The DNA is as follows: TGTGCCAGCAGCCACAGTGACAGGGGATGGGTCGGGTCTGAAGCTTTCTTT. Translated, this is CASSHSDRGWVGSEAFF.